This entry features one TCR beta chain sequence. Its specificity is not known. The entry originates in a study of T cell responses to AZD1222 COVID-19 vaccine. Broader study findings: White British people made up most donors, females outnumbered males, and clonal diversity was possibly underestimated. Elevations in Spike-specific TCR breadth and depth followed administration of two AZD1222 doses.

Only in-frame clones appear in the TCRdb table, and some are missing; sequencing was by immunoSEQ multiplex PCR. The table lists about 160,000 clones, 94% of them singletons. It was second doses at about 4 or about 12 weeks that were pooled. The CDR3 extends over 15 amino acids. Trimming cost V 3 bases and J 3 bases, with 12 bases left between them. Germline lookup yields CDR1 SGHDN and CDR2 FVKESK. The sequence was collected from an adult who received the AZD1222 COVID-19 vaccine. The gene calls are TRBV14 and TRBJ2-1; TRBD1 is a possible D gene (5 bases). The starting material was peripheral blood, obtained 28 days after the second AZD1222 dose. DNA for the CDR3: TGTGCCAGCAGCCAGTACCTTGACAGCTACAATGAGCAGTTCTTC. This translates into CASSQYLDSYNEQFF.